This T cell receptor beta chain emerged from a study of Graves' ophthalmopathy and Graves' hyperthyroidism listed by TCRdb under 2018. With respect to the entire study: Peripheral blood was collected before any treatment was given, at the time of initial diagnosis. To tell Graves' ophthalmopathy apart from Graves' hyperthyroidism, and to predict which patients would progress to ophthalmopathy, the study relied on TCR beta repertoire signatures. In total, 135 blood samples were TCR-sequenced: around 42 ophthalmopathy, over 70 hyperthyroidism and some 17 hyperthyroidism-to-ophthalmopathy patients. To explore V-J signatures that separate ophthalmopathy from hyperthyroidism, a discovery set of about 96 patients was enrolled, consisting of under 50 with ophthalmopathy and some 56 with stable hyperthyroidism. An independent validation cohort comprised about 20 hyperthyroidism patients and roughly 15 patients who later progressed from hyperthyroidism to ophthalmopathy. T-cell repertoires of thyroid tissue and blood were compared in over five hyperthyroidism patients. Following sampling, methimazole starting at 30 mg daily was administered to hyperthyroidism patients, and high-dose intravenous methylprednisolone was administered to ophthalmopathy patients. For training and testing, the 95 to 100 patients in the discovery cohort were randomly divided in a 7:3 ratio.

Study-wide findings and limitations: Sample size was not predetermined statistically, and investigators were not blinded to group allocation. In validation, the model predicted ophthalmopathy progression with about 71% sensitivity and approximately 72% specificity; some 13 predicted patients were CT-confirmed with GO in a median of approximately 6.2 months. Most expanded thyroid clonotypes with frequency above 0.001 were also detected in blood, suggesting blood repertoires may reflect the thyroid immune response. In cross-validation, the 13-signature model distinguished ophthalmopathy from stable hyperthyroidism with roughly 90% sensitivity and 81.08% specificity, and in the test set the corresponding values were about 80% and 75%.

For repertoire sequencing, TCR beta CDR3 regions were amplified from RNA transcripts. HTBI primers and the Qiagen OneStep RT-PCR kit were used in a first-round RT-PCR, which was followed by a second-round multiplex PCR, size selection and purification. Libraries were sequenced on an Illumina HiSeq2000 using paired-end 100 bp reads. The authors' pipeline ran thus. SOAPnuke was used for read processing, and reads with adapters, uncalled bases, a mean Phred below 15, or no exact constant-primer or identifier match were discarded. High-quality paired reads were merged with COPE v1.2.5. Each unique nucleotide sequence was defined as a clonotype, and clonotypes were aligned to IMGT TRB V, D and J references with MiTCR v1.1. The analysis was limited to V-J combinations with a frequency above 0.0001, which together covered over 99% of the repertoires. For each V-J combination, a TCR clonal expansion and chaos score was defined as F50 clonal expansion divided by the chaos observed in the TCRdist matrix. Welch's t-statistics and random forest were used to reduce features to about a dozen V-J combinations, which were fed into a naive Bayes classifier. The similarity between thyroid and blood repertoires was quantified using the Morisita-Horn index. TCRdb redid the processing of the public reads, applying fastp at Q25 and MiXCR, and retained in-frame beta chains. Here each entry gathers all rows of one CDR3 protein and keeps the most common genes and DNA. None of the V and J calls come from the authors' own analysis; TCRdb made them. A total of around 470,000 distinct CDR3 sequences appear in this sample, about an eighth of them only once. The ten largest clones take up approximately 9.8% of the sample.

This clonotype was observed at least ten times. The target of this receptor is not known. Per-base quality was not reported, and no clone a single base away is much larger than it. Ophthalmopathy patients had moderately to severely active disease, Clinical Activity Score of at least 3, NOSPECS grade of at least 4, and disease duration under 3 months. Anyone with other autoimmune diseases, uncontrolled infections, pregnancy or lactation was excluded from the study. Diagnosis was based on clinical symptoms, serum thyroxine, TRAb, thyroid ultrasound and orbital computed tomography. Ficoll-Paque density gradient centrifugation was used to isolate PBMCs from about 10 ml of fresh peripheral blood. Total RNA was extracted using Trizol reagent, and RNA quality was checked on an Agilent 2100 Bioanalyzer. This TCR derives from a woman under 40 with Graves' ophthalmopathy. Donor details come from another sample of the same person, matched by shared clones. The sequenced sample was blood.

The CDR3 corresponds to CASIGGPGRNSNQPQHF. The nucleotide sequence is TGTGCCAGCATCGGAGGGCCGGGACGGAATAGCAATCAGCCCCAGCATTTT. This sequence uses TRBV2 and TRBJ1-5; the D gene is perhaps TRBD1, on 5 matching bases. Sequences SNHLY (CDR1) and FYNNEI (CDR2) are obtained from the germline V gene. CDR3 length: 17 amino acids, cysteine to phenylalanine. Of the read, only the CDR3 DNA is kept; its 51 bases are in frame from base 1. The junction carries 19 bases between V and J, which are trimmed by 7 bases and 0 bases respectively.